Detailed here is one T cell receptor beta chain. The entry originates in a study of blood T cell repertoires in COVID-19. Study overall: Both acute and convalescent COVID-19 samples were obtained from the United States, Italy and Spain.

CDR3 length equals 15 residues. The germline CDR1 and CDR2 sequences are SQVTM and ANQGSEA. Trimming pared 4 bases from V and 5 bases from J, leaving 21 bases between. Authors' data handling: Amplification from reference gene primers served as the basis for estimated nucleated cell counts. The table came from immunoSEQ multiplex PCR; TCRdb's copy has only in-frame clones and leaves some out. V and J calls and clone size are given by that table; D and trimming were obtained from the DNA. The table includes just over 350,000 clones, roughly 87% detected once. Individuals aged 18 to 89 years were recruited from about two dozen US areas.

The sequence derives from a woman in her twenties or thirties who had recovered from COVID-19. Input material: PBMCs or T cells enriched from blood (not recorded which). The V call is TRBV29-1, the J call TRBJ2-7, with a tentative D call TRBD2 (5 bases). CDR3 coding DNA: TGCAGCGTTGTTTATCTGGCTAGCTCCAAGAACGAGCAGTACTTC. This encodes CSVVYLASSKNEQYF.